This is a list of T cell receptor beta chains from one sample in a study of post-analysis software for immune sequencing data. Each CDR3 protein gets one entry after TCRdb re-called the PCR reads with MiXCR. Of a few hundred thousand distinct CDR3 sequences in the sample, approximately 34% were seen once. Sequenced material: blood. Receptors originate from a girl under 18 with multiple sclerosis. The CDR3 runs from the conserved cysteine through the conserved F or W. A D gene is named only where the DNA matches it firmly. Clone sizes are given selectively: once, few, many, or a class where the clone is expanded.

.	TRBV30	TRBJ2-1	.	CAWSVMGGLTQTGQFF	TGTGCCTGGAGTGTGATGGGGGGGCTGACTCAAACTGGGCAGTTCTTC
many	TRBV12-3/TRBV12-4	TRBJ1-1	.	CASSPSAGLNTEAFF	TGTGCCAGCAGCCCATCGGCAGGCCTGAACACTGAAGCTTTCTTT
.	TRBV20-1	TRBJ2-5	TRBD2	CSARNVPSGAQETQYF	TGCAGTGCTAGAAACGTGCCTAGCGGGGCTCAAGAGACCCAGTACTTC
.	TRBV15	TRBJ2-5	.	CATSRDWAIKETQYF	TGTGCCACCAGCAGAGACTGGGCTATTAAAGAGACCCAGTACTTC
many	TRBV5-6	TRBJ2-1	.	CASSPNRESNNEQFF	TGTGCCAGCAGCCCTAACAGGGAGTCGAACAATGAGCAGTTCTTC
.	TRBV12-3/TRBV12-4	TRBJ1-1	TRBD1	CASSLRQGWTEAFF	TGTGCCAGCAGTCTACGACAGGGGTGGACTGAAGCTTTCTTT
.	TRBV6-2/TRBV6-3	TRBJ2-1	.	CASSYSQELFYPGEQFF	TGTGCCAGCAGTTACTCTCAGGAGCTCTTTTATCCTGGGGAGCAGTTCTTC
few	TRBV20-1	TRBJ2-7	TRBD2	CSARGTSGGVGYEQYF	TGCAGTGCTAGGGGGACTAGCGGGGGGGTAGGGTACGAGCAGTACTTC
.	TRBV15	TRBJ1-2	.	CATSSGRVSNYGYTF	TGTGCCACCAGCAGCGGCAGGGTATCTAACTATGGCTACACCTTC
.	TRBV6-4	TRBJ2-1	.	CASSTTRDTEQFF	TGTGCCAGCAGCACAACGAGGGACACCGAGCAGTTCTTC
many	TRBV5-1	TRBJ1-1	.	CASSQDSFGAMNTEAFF	TGCGCCAGCAGCCAAGACAGTTTTGGGGCGATGAACACTGAAGCTTTCTTT
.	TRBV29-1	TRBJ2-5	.	CSVEFDRNGQYF	TGCAGCGTTGAGTTCGACAGAAACGGGCAGTACTTC
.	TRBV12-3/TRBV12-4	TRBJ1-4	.	CASSRGGTTNEKLFF	TGTGCCAGCAGTCGAGGAGGGACGACTAATGAAAAACTGTTTTTT
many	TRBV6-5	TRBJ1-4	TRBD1	CASSYLSLRDRGATNEKLFF	TGTGCCAGCAGTTACTTATCCCTCCGGGACAGGGGGGCAACTAATGAAAAACTGTTTTTT
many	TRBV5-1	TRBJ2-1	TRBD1	CASSFGDRDDNEQFF	TGCGCCAGCAGCTTTGGGGACAGGGACGACAATGAGCAGTTCTTC
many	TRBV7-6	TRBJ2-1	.	CASSLGLAVPYNEQFF	TGTGCCAGCAGCTTAGGACTGGCGGTCCCCTACAATGAGCAGTTCTTC
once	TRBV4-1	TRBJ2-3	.	CASSQDHPTDTQYF	TGCGCCAGCAGCCAAGATCACCCCACAGATACGCAGTATTTT
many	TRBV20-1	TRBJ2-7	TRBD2	CSAMSSGSGEQYF	TGCAGTGCTATGAGTAGCGGGAGTGGGGAGCAGTACTTC
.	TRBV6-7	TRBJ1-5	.	CASSPRSQNPPQHF	TGTGCCAGCAGTCCCCGATCCCAAAATCCGCCCCAGCATTTT
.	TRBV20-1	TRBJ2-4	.	CSASKEVAKNIQYF	TGCAGTGCTAGTAAGGAGGTAGCCAAAAACATTCAGTACTTC
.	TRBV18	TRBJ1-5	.	CASSPGRGQPQHF	TGTGCCAGCTCACCTGGCCGAGGGCAGCCCCAGCATTTT
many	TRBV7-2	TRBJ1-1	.	CASSLGTTEAFF	TGTGCCAGCAGCTTAGGTACCACTGAAGCTTTCTTT